This paragraph covers one T cell receptor (beta chain) sequence. Antigen unknown. The entry originates in a study of beta chain features in type 1 diabetes. Study-level points and caveats: Moderate but significant shortening of TCRB CDR3s was recorded in all four CD4+ subsets from Type 1 diabetes patients.

The CDR3 extends over 14 amino acids. CDR1 is ENHRY and CDR2 is SYGVKD in the germline V gene. V was clipped by 8 bases and J by 4 bases, with 17 bases between them. TCRB transcripts that were expressed got sequenced, as all of the isolated RNA had been reverse transcribed. For naive, central memory and regulatory T cell samples, reads averaged around 3.8 million. The data were produced by immunoSEQ multiplex PCR, yet TCRdb's version contains in-frame clones alone and is incomplete. This sample yields a few hundred thousand clones, of which about 32% are seen a single time; about 0.06% belongs to the top ten.

This chain uses TRBV10-3 with TRBJ1-1; D ambiguous. This TCR was sampled from a man between 18 and 29 years old in good health. The sequenced sample was naive CD4+ T cells from blood. The CDR3 nucleotides are TGTGCCATCTCTAGAAGGGAGAAGGGCACTGAAGCTTTCTTT. Translation gives CAISRREKGTEAFF.